This T cell receptor (beta chain) was identified in a study of T cell responses to AZD1222 COVID-19 vaccine. Overall study results and limits: Mostly white British, mostly female donors; authors suggested clonal diversity may be underestimated. AZD1222 recipients seropositive at baseline numbered only six or seven.

TCRdb's copy holds only in-frame clones and misses some; the assay was immunoSEQ multiplex PCR. Of some 140,000 clones listed, 91% are singletons. Germline V gives CDR1 MNHEY, CDR2 SVGAGI. Trimming at V came to 6 bases and at J to 4 bases, leaving 2 bases not matched to a gene. The CDR3 covers 13 residues. Details on this clone: Its cognate antigen is unknown.

The chain combines TRBV6-5 with TRBJ2-5; 10 bases are a match to TRBD2. The receptor was derived from an adult who received the AZD1222 COVID-19 vaccine. This material consisted of peripheral blood, taken 28 days after the second AZD1222 dose. The CDR3 DNA reads as TGTGCCAGCAGGGCTAGCGGGGGAGAGACCCAGTACTTC. Its protein is CASRASGGETQYF.